The 3 T cell receptor beta chains given below trace back to one sample, sequenced in a study of T cell responses to AZD1222 COVID-19 vaccine. Here immunoSEQ multiplex PCR was the method, and the copy in TCRdb shows in-frame clones only, minus some. Of around 180,000 clones in the sample, 85% to 95% are singletons; the top ten hold roughly 1.7%. Material: peripheral blood, obtained 28 days after the second AZD1222 dose. All receptors come from an adult who received the AZD1222 COVID-19 vaccine.

The genes are TRBV24-1 and TRBJ2-5; D not certain. Trimming took 4 bases from V and 1 from J, leaving 21 bases between them. CDR3 length: 18 amino acids. From germline, CDR1 is KGHDR and CDR2 SFDVKD. DNA for the CDR3: TGTGCCACCAGTGAATTAAGTACCCTCGAGCCTCGCCAAGAGACCCAGTACTTC. It yields the protein CATSELSTLEPRQETQYF.

The rearrangement uses TRBV6-5 and TRBJ1-1; 11 bases map to TRBD1. The CDR3 spans 15 residues. J gave up 4 bases and V 6 bases, and 7 bases lay outside the gene matches. Germline V gives CDR1 MNHEY, CDR2 SVGAGI. The CDR3 loop reads CASSHLGTGGTEAFF. DNA of the CDR3: TGTGCCAGCAGCCACCTCGGGACAGGGGGCACTGAAGCTTTCTTT.

CDR3 nucleotide sequence: TGTGCCAGCAGTCCACAGGGTCGGGGAAACTTGAACACTGAAGCTTTCTTT. As protein: CASSPQGRGNLNTEAFF. The gene calls are TRBV28 and TRBJ1-1; tentative D call: TRBD1 (6 bases). This CDR3 is built from 17 residues. From germline, CDR1 is MDHEN and CDR2 SYDVKM. Trimming shortened V by 5 bases and J by 0 bases, and 19 bases separated the two germline ends.